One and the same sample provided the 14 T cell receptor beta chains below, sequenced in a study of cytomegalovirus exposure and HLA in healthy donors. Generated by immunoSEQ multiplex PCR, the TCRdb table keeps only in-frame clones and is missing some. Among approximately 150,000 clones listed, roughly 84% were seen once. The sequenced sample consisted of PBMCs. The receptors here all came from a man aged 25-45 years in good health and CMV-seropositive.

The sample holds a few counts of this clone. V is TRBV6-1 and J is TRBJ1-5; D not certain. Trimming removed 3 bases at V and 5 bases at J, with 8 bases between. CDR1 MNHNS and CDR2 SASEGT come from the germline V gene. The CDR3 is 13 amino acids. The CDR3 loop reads CASSESIHQPQHF. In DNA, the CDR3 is TGTGCCAGCAGTGAGTCTATCCATCAGCCCCAGCATTTT.

The CDR3 loop reads CASSINFSGDGYTF. The CDR3 region has the DNA TGTGCCAGCAGCATAAACTTCTCGGGGGATGGCTACACCTTC. The J gene is TRBJ1-2, the V gene TRBV7-6; TRBD1 might be the D (5 bases). Trimming removed 5 bases from V and 6 bases from J, with 16 bases in between. The CDR3 runs to 14 residues. CDR1 and CDR2 from the germline V gene are SGHVS and FNYEAQ.

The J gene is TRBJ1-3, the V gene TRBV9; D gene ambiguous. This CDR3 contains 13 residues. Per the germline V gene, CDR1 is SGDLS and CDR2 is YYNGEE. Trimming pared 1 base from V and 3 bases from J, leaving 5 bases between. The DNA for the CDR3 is TGTGCCAGCAGCGTATCCATTGGAAACACCATATATTTT. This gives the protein CASSVSIGNTIYF.

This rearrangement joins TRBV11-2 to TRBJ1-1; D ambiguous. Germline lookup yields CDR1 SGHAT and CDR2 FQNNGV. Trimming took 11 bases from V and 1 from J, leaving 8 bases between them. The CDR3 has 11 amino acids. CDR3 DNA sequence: TGTGCCGTTGGAGGGAACACTGAAGCTTTCTTT. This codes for CAVGGNTEAFF.

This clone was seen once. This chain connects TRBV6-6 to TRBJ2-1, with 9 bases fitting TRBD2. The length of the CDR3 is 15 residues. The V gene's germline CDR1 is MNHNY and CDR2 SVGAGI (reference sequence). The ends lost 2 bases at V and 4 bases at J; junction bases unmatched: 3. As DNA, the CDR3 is TGTGCCAGCAGTTACGTGACTAGCGGATACAATGAGCAGTTCTTC. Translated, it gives CASSYVTSGYNEQFF.

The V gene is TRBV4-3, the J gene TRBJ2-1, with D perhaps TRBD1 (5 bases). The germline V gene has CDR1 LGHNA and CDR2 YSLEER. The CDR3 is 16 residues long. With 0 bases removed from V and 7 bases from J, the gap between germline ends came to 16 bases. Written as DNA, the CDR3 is TGCGCCAGCAGCCAAGATGAAGGGGTACGGTCGAATGAGCAGTTCTTC. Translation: CASSQDEGVRSNEQFF.

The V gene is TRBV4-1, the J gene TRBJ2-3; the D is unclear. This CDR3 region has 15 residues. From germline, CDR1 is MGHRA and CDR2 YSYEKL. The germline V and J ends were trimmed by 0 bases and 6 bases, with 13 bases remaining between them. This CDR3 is CASSQESVIRDTQYF. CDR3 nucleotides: TGCGCCAGCAGCCAAGAGAGCGTAATCCGGGATACGCAGTATTTT.

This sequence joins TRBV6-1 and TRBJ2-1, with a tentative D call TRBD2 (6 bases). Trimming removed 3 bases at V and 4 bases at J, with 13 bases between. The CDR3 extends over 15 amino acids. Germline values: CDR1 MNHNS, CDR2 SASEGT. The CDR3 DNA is TGTGCCAGCAGTGACACGGGGGAGGTTTACAATGAGCAGTTCTTC. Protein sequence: CASSDTGEVYNEQFF.

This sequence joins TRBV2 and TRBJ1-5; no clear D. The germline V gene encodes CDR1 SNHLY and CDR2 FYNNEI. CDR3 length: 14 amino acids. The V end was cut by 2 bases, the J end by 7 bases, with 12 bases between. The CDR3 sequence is CASSETRSTQPQHF. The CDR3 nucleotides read TGTGCCAGCAGTGAAACGAGGAGTACCCAGCCCCAGCATTTT.

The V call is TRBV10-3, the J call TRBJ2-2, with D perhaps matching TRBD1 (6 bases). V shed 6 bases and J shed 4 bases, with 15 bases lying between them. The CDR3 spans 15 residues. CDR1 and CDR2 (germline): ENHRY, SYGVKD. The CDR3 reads CAISPGTKATGELFF. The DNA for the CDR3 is TGTGCCATCAGCCCCGGGACAAAAGCCACCGGGGAGCTGTTTTTT.

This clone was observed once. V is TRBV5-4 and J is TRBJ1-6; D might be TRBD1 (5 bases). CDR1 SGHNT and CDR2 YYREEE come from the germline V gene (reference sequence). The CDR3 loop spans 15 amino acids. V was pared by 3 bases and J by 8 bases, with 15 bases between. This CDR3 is CASSSLGGVDSPLHF. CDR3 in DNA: TGTGCCAGCAGCTCGCTTGGGGGGGTGGATTCACCCCTCCACTTT.

DNA of the CDR3: TGTGCCTGGACGGGACAGGGTAGGGTCTATACGGGGGCCAACGTCCTGACTTTC. Protein: CAWTGQGRVYTGANVLTF. The rearrangement uses TRBV30 and TRBJ2-6; 9 bases map to TRBD1. The CDR3 has 18 residues. Looked up from germline, CDR1 is GTSNPN and CDR2 is SVGIG (reference sequence). Trimming removed 4 bases from V and 4 bases from J; junction bases left unmatched: 14.

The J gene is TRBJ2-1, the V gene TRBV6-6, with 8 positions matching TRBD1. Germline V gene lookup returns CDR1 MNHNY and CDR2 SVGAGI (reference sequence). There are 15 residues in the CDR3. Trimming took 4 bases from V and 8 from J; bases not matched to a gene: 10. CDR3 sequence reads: CASSSPRTGIDEQFF. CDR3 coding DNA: TGTGCCAGCAGTTCCCCCAGGACAGGGATCGATGAGCAGTTCTTC.

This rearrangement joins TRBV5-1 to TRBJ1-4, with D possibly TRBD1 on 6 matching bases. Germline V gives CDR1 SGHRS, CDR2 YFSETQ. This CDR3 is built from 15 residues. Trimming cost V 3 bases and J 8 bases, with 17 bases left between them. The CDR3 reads CASSSGEGVGEKLFF. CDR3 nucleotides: TGCGCCAGCAGCTCAGGGGAGGGGGTAGGAGAAAAACTGTTTTTT.